The 30 T cell receptor beta chains presented below share a single source sample, sequenced in a study of blood T cell repertoires in COVID-19. Profiling relied on immunoSEQ multiplex PCR, and the TCRdb table lists in-frame clones only, not all of them. The repertoire includes 300,000 to 450,000 clones, 70% to 90% of them detected once, and more than 9% sits in the top ten. The sample taken for sequencing was peripheral blood. These receptors originate from a woman between 25 and 40 years old with COVID-19, enrolled during active disease.

V gene TRBV5-4 combines with J gene TRBJ2-5; maybe TRBD2 (7 bases). Germline loops: CDR1 SGHNT, CDR2 YYREEE (reference sequence). Deletions cut 7 bases from V and 4 bases from J, with 20 bases between. CDR3 length: 15 amino acids. The CDR3 region is CASFTRGGVGETQYF. DNA for the CDR3: TGTGCCAGCTTCACGAGGGGGGGCGTCGGAGAGACCCAGTACTTC.

The rearrangement links TRBV2 to TRBJ1-4; a weak D match, TRBD1 (6 bases). Germline assignment: CDR1 SNHLY and CDR2 FYNNEI. The CDR3 covers 13 residues. V was pared by 11 bases and J by 3 bases, with 13 bases between. The CDR3 nucleotides are TGTGCCTCCAGGGGAGGGTCTAATGAAAAACTGTTTTTT. It specifies CASRGGSNEKLFF.

V gene TRBV28 combines with J gene TRBJ2-2, with TRBD1 as a possible D gene (5 bases). This CDR3 has 14 amino acids. The V end was cut by 7 bases, the J end by 1 base, with 10 bases between. Per germline, CDR1 MDHEN and CDR2 SYDVKM. CDR3 in amino acids: CASMGQQNTGELFF. The CDR3 DNA reads as TGTGCCAGCATGGGGCAGCAGAACACCGGGGAGCTGTTTTTT.

The rearrangement links TRBV6-6 to TRBJ2-7; 12 bases are a match to TRBD2. Germline CDR1 reads MNHNY; CDR2 reads SVGAGI (reference sequence). The CDR3 is 16 amino acids. The V segment lost 6 bases and the J segment 1 base; nucleotides outside the gene matches: 7. In nucleotides, the CDR3 is TGTGCCAGCAGACCCCCGACTAGCGGGAGTTCCTACGAGCAGTACTTC. Protein: CASRPPTSGSSYEQYF.

This chain joins TRBV11-3 and TRBJ2-2, with 9 bases that match TRBD2. The V and J ends lost 5 bases and 8 bases, in that order; junction bases with no gene match: 15. The CDR3 totals 17 residues. Germline V gives CDR1 SGHNT, CDR2 YENEEA. In nucleotides, the CDR3 is TGTGCCAGCAGCCGTGCCGCATTATGCGGGGGGGAGGGGGAGCTGTTTTTT. This codes for CASSRAALCGGEGELFF.

The gene calls are TRBV5-1 and TRBJ2-1; 8 bases line up with TRBD1. The ends lost 5 bases at V and 10 bases at J; junction bases unmatched: 2. Germline V lookup: CDR1 SGHRS, CDR2 YFSETQ. CDR3 length equals 11 residues. CDR3 in DNA: TGCGCCAGCAGGGACAGGGTAGAGCAGTTCTTC. Translated: CASRDRVEQFF.

This chain joins TRBV11-2 and TRBJ2-7, with 9 bases lining up with TRBD1. J gave up 2 bases and V 3 bases, and 5 bases lay outside the gene matches. The germline V gene encodes CDR1 SGHAT and CDR2 FQNNGV. The CDR3 is 15 residues long. The CDR3 reads CASSLWDREAYEQYF. The CDR3 nucleotides are TGTGCCAGCAGCTTGTGGGACAGGGAGGCCTACGAGCAGTACTTC.

The chain is built from TRBV10-1 and TRBJ2-5; possible D gene TRBD1, 6 bases. The ends were cut back, 6 bases at V and 4 bases at J, with 21 bases in the middle. Germline CDR1 WNHNN, CDR2 SYGVQD (reference sequence). CDR3 length: 16 amino acids. The CDR3 sequence: CASSKTRGQGRETQYF. The CDR3 nucleotides are TGCGCCAGCAGCAAGACAAGGGGTCAGGGGAGAGAGACCCAGTACTTC.

This clone was seen just once. This chain links TRBV11-1 with TRBJ2-5, with TRBD1 matching 8 bases. The germline V gene encodes CDR1 SGHAT and CDR2 FQDESV (reference sequence). J was trimmed by 1 base and V by 1 base; bases with no gene match: 2. CDR3 size: 15 residues. The CDR3 region is CASSLGTGIQETQYF. In DNA, the CDR3 is TGTGCCAGCAGCTTAGGGACAGGGATCCAAGAGACCCAGTACTTC.

The chain couples TRBV7-6 to TRBJ2-5; 7 bases agree with TRBD2. Germline V CDR1 and CDR2: SGHVS, FNYEAQ. CDR3 size: 16 residues. V lost 5 bases and J lost 4; bases outside the gene matches: 13. CDR3 amino acids: CASSTEAGLGRETQYF. CDR3 bases: TGTGCCAGCAGCACCGAAGCGGGGTTGGGTAGAGAGACCCAGTACTTC.

The V call is TRBV9, the J call TRBJ2-7; D may be TRBD2 (5 bases). Looked up from germline, CDR1 is SGDLS and CDR2 is YYNGEE. The CDR3 is made up of 13 amino acids. Trimming left V 4 bases short and J 3 bases short, with 11 bases between. The chain's CDR3 is CASSTGIYYEQYF. Here the CDR3 DNA reads TGTGCCAGCAGCACCGGGATCTACTACGAGCAGTACTTC. Variable domain in full (rest from reference TRBV9 and TRBJ2-7): DSGVTQTPKHLITATGQRVTLRCSPRSGDLSVYWYQQSLDQGLQFLIQYYNGEERAKGNILERFSAQQFPDLHSELNLSSLELGDSALYFCASSTGIYYEQYFGPGTRLTVT.

The chain combines TRBV30 with TRBJ1-2; TRBD1 is a possible D gene (6 bases). This CDR3 is built from 14 residues. Germline CDR1 and CDR2: GTSNPN and SVGIG (reference sequence). The V end was cut by 2 bases, the J end by 0 bases, with 10 bases between. The CDR3 coding sequence is TGTGCCTGGAGTACTGGACAGTCTAACTATGGCTACACCTTC. It translates to CAWSTGQSNYGYTF.

The chain links TRBV2 to TRBJ1-4, with a tentative D call TRBD1 (6 bases). In germline, CDR1 is SNHLY, CDR2 FYNNEI. Between the trimmed V and J ends, which lost 4 bases and 4 bases, there was a span of 13 bases. The CDR3 length is 15 residues. CDR3 bases: TGTGCCAGCAGTGGAGGGGGGGCCGGTAATGAAAAACTGTTTTTT. It translates to CASSGGGAGNEKLFF. The full variable domain, rest sourced from reference TRBV2 and TRBJ1-4, is EPEVTQTPSHQVTQMGQEVILRCVPISNHLYFYWYRQILGQKVEFLVSFYNNEISEKSEIFDDQFSVERPDGSNFTLKIRSTKLEDSAMYFCASSGGGAGNEKLFFGSGTQLSVL.

This chain links TRBV2 with TRBJ1-5; 8 positions match TRBD1. From germline, CDR1 is SNHLY and CDR2 FYNNEI. The CDR3 is made up of 14 amino acids. The junction had 5 bases not matched to a gene; V was cut back by 7 bases and J by 3 bases. In DNA form, the CDR3 reads TGTGCCAGCAACGGACAGGGAAACAATCAGCCCCAGCATTTT. Protein sequence: CASNGQGNNQPQHF.

J is TRBJ2-7 and V is TRBV5-4, with TRBD2 matching over 8 bases. CDR3 size: 15 residues. After removal of 4 bases from V and 3 bases from J, the junction contained 9 bases not matched to a gene. From germline, CDR1 is SGHNT and CDR2 YYREEE (reference sequence). This CDR3 reads CASSPRGAGGYEQYF. The CDR3 nucleotides are TGTGCCAGCAGCCCCCGTGGGGCGGGAGGCTACGAGCAGTACTTC.

The chain carries TRBV25-1 and TRBJ2-7, with D possibly matching TRBD1 (6 bases). Per germline, CDR1 MGHDK and CDR2 SYGVNS. The V end lost 4 bases, the J end lost 4 bases, and 8 bases lay between the germline ends. CDR3 length: 12 amino acids. The CDR3 reads CASSGGPYEQYF. CDR3 coding DNA: TGTGCCAGCAGTGGGGGGCCTTACGAGCAGTACTTC.

The chain carries TRBV9 and TRBJ2-5, with 8 bases that match TRBD2. V gave up 4 bases and J gave up 1 base; unmatched junction bases: 12. Germline-derived CDR1 and CDR2 are SGDLS and YYNGEE. The CDR3 runs 17 residues. As DNA, the CDR3 is TGTGCCAGCAGCCCAGGAGTCCTAGCGGGCCGCCAAGAGACCCAGTACTTC. Translation gives CASSPGVLAGRQETQYF.

J is TRBJ1-1 and V is TRBV6-5, with D tentatively TRBD1 (5 bases). The CDR3 runs to 12 residues. V was shortened by 6 bases and J by 11 bases, with 16 bases between the two germline ends. Germline CDR1 is MNHEY and CDR2 is SVGAGI. The CDR3 DNA follows: TGTGCCAGCAGGCGACAGTACGCGTGGGCTTTCTTT. It is translated as CASRRQYAWAFF.

This clone was counted a single time. The gene calls are TRBV27 and TRBJ2-7; TRBD2 matches at 9 bases. Germline trimming cut 1 base from V and 4 bases from J; bases unmatched to any gene: 5. The CDR3 is made up of 15 amino acids. The germline gives CDR1 MNHEY, CDR2 SMNVEV (reference sequence). CDR3: CASSLWGTSRYEQYF. As DNA, the CDR3 is TGTGCCAGCAGTTTATGGGGGACTAGCCGATACGAGCAGTACTTC.

This chain links TRBV18 with TRBJ2-1, with D possibly being TRBD1 (6 bases). This CDR3 contains 14 residues. The germline V gene encodes CDR1 KGHSH and CDR2 LQKENI. V lost 3 bases and J lost 9, with 15 bases in between. The CDR3 region is CASSPNLQGLEQFF. The DNA of the CDR3 is TGTGCCAGCTCACCTAACTTACAGGGTCTTGAGCAGTTCTTC.

The V gene is TRBV6-2 or TRBV6-3, the J gene TRBJ1-2; D perhaps matches TRBD1 (5 bases). This CDR3 contains 13 residues. The ends were cut back, 1 base at V and 12 bases at J, with 15 bases in the middle. Germline-derived CDR1 and CDR2 are MNHEY and SVGEGT. CDR3 coding DNA: TGTGCCAGCAGTTACTTGGCAGGGCGAGGTGACACCTTC. This sequence encodes CASSYLAGRGDTF.

This chain uses TRBV18 with TRBJ2-1; D is unclear. With 2 bases removed from V and 5 bases from J, the gap between germline ends came to 10 bases. Germline V gene lookup returns CDR1 KGHSH and CDR2 LQKENI. The CDR3 length is 14 residues. CDR3 region: CASSPNEHNNEQFF. Here the CDR3 DNA reads TGTGCCAGCTCACCAAATGAACATAACAATGAGCAGTTCTTC. The full variable domain, with the rest looked up from reference TRBV18 and TRBJ2-1, is NAGVMQNPRHLVRRRGQEARLRCSPMKGHSHVYWYRQLPEEGLKFMVYLQKENIIDESGMPKERFSAEFPKEGPSILRIQQVVRGDSAAYFCASSPNEHNNEQFFGPGTRLTVL.

This chain uses TRBV3-1 (or the pseudogene TRBV3-2) with TRBJ1-1; D is unclear. Trimming shortened V by 3 bases and J by 4 bases, and 9 bases separated the two germline ends. CDR1 LGHDT and CDR2 YNNKEL come from the germline V gene (reference sequence). The CDR3 loop spans 13 amino acids. In nucleotides, the CDR3 is TGTGCCAGCAGCCAGGCGGGGAGCACTGAAGCTTTCTTT. Translation gives CASSQAGSTEAFF.

The genes are TRBV9 and TRBJ2-7; 9 nucleotides line up with TRBD2. J was trimmed by 5 bases and V by 4 bases; bases with no gene match: 7. This CDR3 has 14 amino acids. Germline CDR1 and CDR2: SGDLS and YYNGEE. The chain's CDR3 is CASSSGLARNEQYF. The CDR3 DNA reads as TGTGCCAGCAGCTCTGGACTAGCGAGGAACGAGCAGTACTTC. The complete variable domain, with remaining parts taken from reference TRBV9 and TRBJ2-7, reads DSGVTQTPKHLITATGQRVTLRCSPRSGDLSVYWYQQSLDQGLQFLIQYYNGEERAKGNILERFSAQQFPDLHSELNLSSLELGDSALYFCASSSGLARNEQYFGPGTRLTVT.

The chain carries TRBV5-1 and TRBJ1-4; 9 nucleotides align to TRBD1. Germline V gene data show CDR1 as SGHRS and CDR2 as YFSETQ. The CDR3 has 14 amino acids. The trim removed 4 bases at V and 7 bases at J, leaving 5 bases unmatched. This CDR3 reads CASSQDRGSEKLFF. CDR3 in DNA: TGCGCCAGCAGCCAGGACAGGGGTAGTGAAAAACTGTTTTTT.

CDR3 sequence: CASSDSLDRGYEQYF. DNA of the CDR3: TGTGCCAGCAGTGACTCCTTGGACAGGGGCTACGAGCAGTACTTC. The chain carries TRBV6-4 and TRBJ2-7, with 9 bases identical to TRBD1. This CDR3 is built from 15 residues. CDR1 MRHNA and CDR2 SNTAGT come from the germline V gene. V lost 0 bases and J lost 3; bases outside the gene matches: 3.

The chain has TRBV24-1 and TRBJ2-2, with 8 bases matching TRBD2. The V gene's germline CDR1 is KGHDR and CDR2 SFDVKD. Losses at the gene ends were 2 bases for V and 6 bases for J; bases not matched to a gene: 7. The CDR3 sequence is 16 residues long. CDR3 DNA: TGTGCCACCAGTGATTCCTACGGACTAGCCTCCGGGGAGCTGTTTTTT. Translation gives CATSDSYGLASGELFF.

The V call is TRBV2, the J call TRBJ2-5; TRBD2 matches 7 bases. This CDR3 is 14 amino acids long. V was clipped by 4 bases and J by 5 bases; unmatched bases: 7. The V gene's germline CDR1 is SNHLY and CDR2 FYNNEI. In nucleotides, the CDR3 is TGTGCCAGCAGTGGAGGGAGGGGTTGGGAGACCCAGTACTTC. As protein: CASSGGRGWETQYF.

V usage is TRBV7-2 and J usage is TRBJ2-7; weak D call: TRBD2 (5 bases). The CDR3 covers 13 residues. V dropped 1 base and J dropped 6 bases, with 10 bases sitting between them. Germline CDR1 SGHTA, CDR2 FQGNSA. DNA for the CDR3: TGTGCCAGCAGCTTAGGCGGGTATGGCGAGCAGTACTTC. Protein: CASSLGGYGEQYF.

The chain links TRBV7-8 to TRBJ2-5; D is unclear. Trimming removed 2 bases from V and 4 bases from J, with 14 bases in between. The CDR3 is made up of 15 amino acids. CDR1 and CDR2 from the germline V gene are SGHVS and FQNEAQ. CDR3 sequence: CASSLTRFSGETQYF. The CDR3 DNA is TGTGCCAGCAGCTTAACGCGCTTTTCGGGAGAGACCCAGTACTTC.